This T cell receptor beta chain was sequenced in a study of CD8+ T cells in alopecia areata. Study findings and constraints: Clonality exceeded that of normal scalp in lesional scalp, most notably in alopecia totalis/universalis. Compared with mice, patients displayed less clear TCR sharing, possibly for HLA-related reasons.

As the sequencing template, cDNA was produced by extracting RNA and reverse transcribing it. The repertoire was sequenced with immunoSEQ multiplex PCR; TCRdb's copy has only in-frame clones and lacks some. Among 120,000 or so clones listed, around 48% were seen once. Patients with alopecia areata provided lesional scalp punch biopsies as well as peripheral blood. Sorting of PBMCs yielded the CD4+ and CD8+ T cells. Per germline, CDR1 SQVTM and CDR2 ANQGSEA. Between the trimmed V and J ends, which lost 7 bases and 4 bases, there was a span of 13 bases. The CDR3 consists of 12 residues. About this clone: Its specificity is not known.

Sequencing was done on a sample of NKG2D-low CD8+ T cells sorted from blood. The receptor was isolated from a human donor with alopecia areata. The J gene is TRBJ1-1, the V gene TRBV29-1; unclear D gene. The CDR3 nucleotides read TGCAGCGCCTTCGTGGGCGGCACTGAAGCTTTCTTT. Translating gives CSAFVGGTEAFF.